This record concerns one T cell receptor beta chain sequence. The germline V gene has CDR1 MGHRA and CDR2 YSYEKL. Losses at the gene ends were 0 bases for V and 5 bases for J; bases not matched to a gene: 9. This CDR3 is built from 17 residues. This sample is part of a study of T cell responses to AZD1222 COVID-19 vaccine. The assay was immunoSEQ multiplex PCR, and TCRdb's table has in-frame clones only and misses some. The sample holds under 70,000 clones, about 74% seen once. The rearrangement joins TRBV4-1 to TRBJ2-5; 10 nucleotides agree with TRBD2. The starting material was peripheral blood, obtained on day 0 of AZD1222 vaccination. The TCR originated in an adult in good health. CDR3 sequence reads: CASSQDRASGGAETQYF. The CDR3 nucleotides are TGCGCCAGCAGCCAAGATAGGGCCAGCGGGGGGGCGGAGACCCAGTACTTC.